The 22 T cell receptor beta chains presented below share a single source sample, sequenced in a study of regulatory T cells in long-lasting Graves disease. Time point denoted: newly diagnosed GD, antithyroid drugs for less than 3 months. Preparation of the TCR library used RNA extracted from PBMCs. Arm-PCR of CDR3 regions and iRepertoire HTBI primers were the basis on which TCR beta libraries were built. TCRdb re-analysed the multiplex PCR reads in MiXCR, keeping a single row per CDR3 protein. The sample lists more than 400,000 distinct CDR3 sequences; 15% to 20% were seen once. These data were likewise used in another study, on T cells in Graves' hyperthyroidism and ophthalmopathy.

The sample in question was peripheral blood mononuclear cells (PBMCs), obtained at new diagnosis, from a patient treated with antithyroid drugs. The receptors stem from a man between 40 and 49 years old with Graves disease.

This clonotype occurred many times. The chain joins TRBV20-1 to TRBJ2-1, with D uncertain. CDR1 is DFQATT and CDR2 is SNEGSKA in the germline V gene (reference sequence). The CDR3 has 13 amino acids. Between the trimmed V and J ends, which lost 3 bases and 9 bases, there was a span of 15 bases. CDR3 sequence: CSARITVHPEQFF. CDR3 DNA sequence: TGCAGTGCTAGGATAACTGTCCATCCTGAGCAGTTCTTC.

Ten or more counts support this clonotype. The chain couples TRBV5-1 to TRBJ2-1; D might be TRBD2 (6 bases). Trimming pared 6 bases from V and 4 bases from J, leaving 11 bases between. Germline V gene data show CDR1 as SGHRS and CDR2 as YFSETQ. CDR3 length equals 13 residues. The CDR3: CASTLGGYNEQFF. The CDR3 coding sequence is TGCGCCAGCACGCTGGGGGGTTACAATGAGCAGTTCTTC.

This clonotype has a count of ten or more. V is TRBV12-3 or TRBV12-4 and J is TRBJ2-1, with TRBD2 identical over 16 bases. The CDR3 loop spans 20 amino acids. V trimming: 6 bases; J trimming: 0 bases; junction bases outside the gene matches: 11. CDR3 bases: TGTGCCAGCAGCCCAGTCCTGGGACTAGCGGGAGGGAGCTCCTACAATGAGCAGTTCTTC. It yields the protein CASSPVLGLAGGSSYNEQFF.

The chain has TRBV7-3 and TRBJ1-2, with unresolved D. V lost 2 bases and J lost 2, with 6 bases in between. CDR3 length: 13 residues. Germline lookup yields CDR1 SGHTA and CDR2 FQGTGA. The CDR3 spells CASSLGRNYGYTF. CDR3 DNA sequence: TGTGCCAGCAGCTTAGGCAGGAACTATGGCTACACCTTC.

This clonotype turned up a few times. At one boundary the junction diverges from the germline segment, which might be a read error. V and J are TRBV5-1 and TRBJ2-7, with D unclear. The germline gives CDR1 SGHRS, CDR2 YFSETQ. The CDR3 runs to 15 residues. CDR3 in amino acids: CASSPGVPAGYEQYF. The CDR3 DNA sequence: TGTGCCAGCAGCCCGGGTGTCCCGGCCGGGTACGAGCAGTACTTC. The full variable domain, in which reference TRBV5-1 and TRBJ2-7 provide the parts outside the CDR3, is KAGVTQTPRYLIKTRGQQVTLSCSPISGHRSVSWYQQTPGQGLQFLFEYFSETQRNKGNFPGRFSGRQFSNSRSEMNVSTLELGDSALYLCASSPGVPAGYEQYFGPGTRLTVT.

This clonotype came up a few times. The gene calls are TRBV7-3 and TRBJ2-1; 12 bases are shared with TRBD2. This CDR3 contains 17 residues. CDR1 SGHTA and CDR2 FQGTGA come from the germline V gene. The V segment lost 3 bases and the J segment 3 bases; nucleotides outside the gene matches: 6. CDR3 bases: TGTGCCAGCAGCTTGGGGACTAGCGGGCGTCACTACAATGAGCAGTTCTTC. Residues: CASSLGTSGRHYNEQFF.

This clonotype was picked up many times. The V call is TRBV7-2, the J call TRBJ2-5; possibly TRBD2 for D (5 bases). Trimming left V 5 bases short and J 1 base short, with 8 bases between. CDR3 length: 13 amino acids. Germline-derived CDR1 and CDR2 are SGHTA and FQGNSA. CDR3 protein: CASSRGGQETQYF. The CDR3 DNA is TGTGCCAGCAGCCGAGGAGGCCAAGAGACCCAGTACTTC. Complete variable domain (other parts from reference TRBV7-2 and TRBJ2-5): GAGVSQSPSNKVTEKGKDVELRCDPISGHTALYWYRQSLGQGLEFLIYFQGNSAPDKSGLPSDRFSAERTGGSVSTLTIQRTQQEDSAVYLCASSRGGQETQYFGPGTRLLVL.

The chain recombines TRBV4-2 with TRBJ2-7; TRBD1 aligns across 11 bases. Germline V CDR1 and CDR2: LGHNA, YNFKEQ. With V trimmed by 6 bases and J by 6 bases, 4 bases remained unmatched. CDR3 length equals 13 residues. CDR3 in DNA: TGTGCCAGCAGGGGACAGGGGGTCTCCGAGCAGTACTTC. This gives the protein CASRGQGVSEQYF.

CDR3 coding DNA: TGTGCCAGCAGCGCAACCGGGACTCCGATAACCGGGGAGCTGTTTTTT. Its translation: CASSATGTPITGELFF. The chain couples TRBV9 to TRBJ2-2; D might be TRBD2 (6 bases). The germline V and J ends were trimmed by 3 bases and 5 bases, with 17 bases remaining between them. Germline CDR1 and CDR2: SGDLS and YYNGEE. This CDR3 region has 16 residues.

This clonotype occurred a few times. The chain recombines TRBV29-1 with TRBJ2-7; 11 bases match TRBD2. V lost 6 bases to trimming and J lost 7 bases; unmatched junction nucleotides: 8. CDR3 length equals 13 residues. The germline CDR1 and CDR2 sequences are SQVTM and ANQGSEA. The CDR3: CSVVTSGSGEQYF. DNA of the CDR3: TGCAGCGTAGTAACTAGCGGGAGTGGAGAGCAGTACTTC.

The chain has TRBV6-1 and TRBJ2-2; D may correspond to TRBD1 or TRBD2 (5 bases each). The CDR3 spans 15 residues. Germline V gene data show CDR1 as MNHNS and CDR2 as SASEGT. Trimming removed 5 bases at V and 8 bases at J, with 18 bases between. The CDR3 region is CASSNRANWGGELFF. In DNA form, the CDR3 reads TGTGCCAGCAGTAACCGGGCCAACTGGGGGGGGGAGCTGTTTTTT.

This clonotype was recorded at least ten times. The rearrangement joins TRBV28 to TRBJ2-2; 7 bases are a match to TRBD1. This CDR3 spans 15 amino acids. V shed 7 bases and J 6 bases; nucleotides not matched to a gene: 11. CDR1 is MDHEN and CDR2 is SYDVKM in the germline V gene. CDR3 region: CASIQDRWKAGELFF. The CDR3 DNA reads as TGTGCCAGCATCCAGGACAGGTGGAAGGCCGGGGAGCTGTTTTTT.

Notes on this clonotype: Germline is not matched at one junction end, which may reflect a read error. The J gene is TRBJ1-4, the V gene TRBV18, with TRBD1 identical over 7 bases. There are 15 residues in the CDR3. Germline V gives CDR1 KGHSH, CDR2 LQKENI. CDR3 nucleotide sequence: TGTGCCAGCTTACTACAGGGGATTACTAATGAAGAACTGTTCTTT. Protein sequence: CASLLQGITNEELFF.

The rearrangement joins TRBV27 to TRBJ2-1; no clear D. V was trimmed by 1 base and J by 2 bases, leaving 15 bases between them. CDR3 length: 17 residues. Germline CDR1 MNHEY, CDR2 SMNVEV (reference sequence). CDR3 in DNA: TGTGCCAGCAGTTTATTGGGCGGAGCCCTGCCCTACAATGAGCAGTTCTTC. Translating it yields CASSLLGGALPYNEQFF.

The chain uses TRBV7-3 and TRBJ2-4, with D maybe TRBD1 (6 bases). Germline-derived CDR1 and CDR2 are SGHTA and FQGTGA. The length of the CDR3 is 18 residues. With 0 bases removed from V and 2 bases from J, the gap between germline ends came to 17 bases. This chain's CDR3 is CASSLTGTGRGSKNIQYF. The CDR3 DNA sequence: TGTGCCAGCAGCTTAACGGGAACAGGGAGAGGATCCAAAAACATTCAGTACTTC. Supplemented by reference TRBV7-3 and TRBJ2-4, the full variable domain reads GAGVSQTPSNKVTEKGKYVELRCDPISGHTALYWYRQSLGQGPEFLIYFQGTGAADDSGLPNDRFFAVRPEGSVSTLKIQRTERGDSAVYLCASSLTGTGRGSKNIQYFGAGTRLSVL.

This clonotype was seen ten or more times. This chain links TRBV9 with TRBJ2-5; D may be TRBD1 (5 bases). Germline V gene data show CDR1 as SGDLS and CDR2 as YYNGEE. This CDR3 has 14 residues. The germline V and J ends were trimmed by 0 bases and 1 base, with 7 bases remaining between them. CDR3: CASSVGGVQETQYF. CDR3 DNA sequence: TGTGCCAGCAGCGTAGGGGGCGTCCAAGAGACCCAGTACTTC.

There are many counts of this clonotype. V and J are TRBV2 and TRBJ2-7; D is ambiguous. With 4 bases removed from V and 3 bases from J, the gap between germline ends came to 10 bases. CDR3 size: 13 residues. Germline V gives CDR1 SNHLY, CDR2 FYNNEI. The CDR3 DNA reads as TGTGCCAGCAGTGCTCAGGCGCTCTACGAGCAGTACTTC. Translating it yields CASSAQALYEQYF. Full variable domain (missing parts from reference TRBV2 and TRBJ2-7): EPEVTQTPSHQVTQMGQEVILRCVPISNHLYFYWYRQILGQKVEFLVSFYNNEISEKSEIFDDQFSVERPDGSNFTLKIRSTKLEDSAMYFCASSAQALYEQYFGPGTRLTVT.

The J gene is TRBJ2-5, the V gene TRBV5-1; 7 bases align to TRBD2. The V gene's germline CDR1 is SGHRS and CDR2 YFSETQ. Trimming cost V 3 bases and J 1 base; bases outside gene matches: 6. The CDR3 spans 15 residues. The CDR3 coding sequence is TGCGCCAGCAGCTACTCCGGGACTACCCAAGAGACCCAGTACTTC. Its protein product is CASSYSGTTQETQYF.

The chain recombines TRBV5-1 with TRBJ1-6; D uncertain. The CDR3 runs to 17 residues. The ends were cut back, 0 bases at V and 10 bases at J, with 20 bases in the middle. Germline lookup yields CDR1 SGHRS and CDR2 YFSETQ. CDR3 DNA: TGCGCCAGCAGCTTGGACCGCCAACTGAAACCTCGCTCACCCCTCCACTTT. Its translation is CASSLDRQLKPRSPLHF.

This clonotype was counted many times. The chain couples TRBV11-2 to TRBJ2-2; TRBD2 agrees at 7 bases. Germline assignment: CDR1 SGHAT and CDR2 FQNNGV. V was pared by 1 base and J by 5 bases, with 7 bases of the junction left unmatched. The CDR3 contains 16 residues. CDR3 amino acids: CASSLATSFGTGELFF. CDR3 sequence (DNA): TGTGCCAGCAGCTTAGCGACTAGCTTCGGAACCGGGGAGCTGTTTTTT.

This clonotype is a singleton in its sample. This chain uses TRBV12-3 or TRBV12-4 with TRBJ1-2, with D tentatively TRBD1 (5 bases). The CDR3 is 13 residues long. V lost 11 bases, J lost 8 bases, and 21 bases lay in between. The CDR3: CAGGHRRLGGYTF. The CDR3 DNA reads as TGTGCCGGCGGTCACAGGAGACTTGGAGGCTACACCTTC.

The chain employs TRBV6-1 and TRBJ1-5, with D perhaps matching TRBD1 (6 bases). Germline CDR1 is MNHNS and CDR2 is SASEGT. Deletions cut 6 bases from V and 7 bases from J, with 10 bases between. This CDR3 region has 12 residues. Here the CDR3 reads CASSNRDQPQHF. The CDR3 region has the DNA TGTGCCAGCAGCAACAGGGACCAGCCCCAGCATTTT.